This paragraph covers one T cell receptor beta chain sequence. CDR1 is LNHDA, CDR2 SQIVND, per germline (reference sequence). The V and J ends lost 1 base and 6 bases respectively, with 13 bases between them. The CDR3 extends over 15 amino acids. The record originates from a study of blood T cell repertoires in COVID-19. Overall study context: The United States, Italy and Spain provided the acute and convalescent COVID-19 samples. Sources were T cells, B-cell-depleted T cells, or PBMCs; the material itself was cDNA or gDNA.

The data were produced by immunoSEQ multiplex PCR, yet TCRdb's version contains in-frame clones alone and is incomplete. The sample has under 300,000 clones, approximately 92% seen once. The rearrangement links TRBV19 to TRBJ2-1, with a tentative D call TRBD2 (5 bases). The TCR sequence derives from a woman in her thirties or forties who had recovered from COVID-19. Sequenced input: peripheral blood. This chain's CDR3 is CASSIVSGTINEQFF. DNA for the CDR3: TGTGCCAGTAGTATAGTAAGCGGAACGATCAATGAGCAGTTCTTC.